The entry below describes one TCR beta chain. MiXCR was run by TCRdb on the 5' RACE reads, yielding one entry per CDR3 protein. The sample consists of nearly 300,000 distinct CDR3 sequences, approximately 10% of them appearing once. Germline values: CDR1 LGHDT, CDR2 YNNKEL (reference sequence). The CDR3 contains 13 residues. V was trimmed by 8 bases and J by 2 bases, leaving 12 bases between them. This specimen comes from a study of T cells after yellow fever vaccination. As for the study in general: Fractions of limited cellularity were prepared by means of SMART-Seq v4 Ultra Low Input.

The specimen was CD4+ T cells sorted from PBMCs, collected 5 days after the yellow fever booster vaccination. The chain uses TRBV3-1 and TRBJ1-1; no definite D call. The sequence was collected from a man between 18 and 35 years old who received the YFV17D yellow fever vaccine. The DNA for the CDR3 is TGTGCCAGCGGACTCGGCTTCAACACTGAAGCTTTCTTT. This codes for CASGLGFNTEAFF.